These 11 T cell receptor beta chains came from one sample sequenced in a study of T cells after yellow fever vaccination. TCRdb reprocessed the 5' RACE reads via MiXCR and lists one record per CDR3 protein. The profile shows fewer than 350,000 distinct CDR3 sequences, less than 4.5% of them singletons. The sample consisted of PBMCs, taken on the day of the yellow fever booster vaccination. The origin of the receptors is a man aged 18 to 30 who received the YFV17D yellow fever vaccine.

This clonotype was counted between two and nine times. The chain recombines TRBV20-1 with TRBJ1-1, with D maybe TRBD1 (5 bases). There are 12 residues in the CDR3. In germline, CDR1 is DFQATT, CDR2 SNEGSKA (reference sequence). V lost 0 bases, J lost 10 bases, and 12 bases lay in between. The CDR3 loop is CSARDRAGGAFF. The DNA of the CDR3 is TGCAGTGCTAGAGACAGGGCCGGCGGAGCTTTCTTT.

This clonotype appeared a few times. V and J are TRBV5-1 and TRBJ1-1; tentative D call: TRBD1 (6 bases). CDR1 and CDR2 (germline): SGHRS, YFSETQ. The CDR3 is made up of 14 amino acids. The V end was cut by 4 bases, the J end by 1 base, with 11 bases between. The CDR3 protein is CASSRGVSNTEAFF. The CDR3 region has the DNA TGCGCCAGCAGCAGGGGGGTGTCGAACACTGAAGCTTTCTTT.

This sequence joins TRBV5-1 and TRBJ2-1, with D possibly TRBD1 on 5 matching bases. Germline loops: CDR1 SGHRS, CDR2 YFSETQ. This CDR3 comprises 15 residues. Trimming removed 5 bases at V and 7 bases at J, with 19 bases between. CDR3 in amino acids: CASSHRPDWTNEQFF. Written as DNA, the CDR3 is TGCGCCAGCAGTCATCGACCTGACTGGACAAATGAGCAGTTCTTC. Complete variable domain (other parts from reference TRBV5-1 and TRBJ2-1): KAGVTQTPRYLIKTRGQQVTLSCSPISGHRSVSWYQQTPGQGLQFLFEYFSETQRNKGNFPGRFSGRQFSNSRSEMNVSTLELGDSALYLCASSHRPDWTNEQFFGPGTRLTVL.

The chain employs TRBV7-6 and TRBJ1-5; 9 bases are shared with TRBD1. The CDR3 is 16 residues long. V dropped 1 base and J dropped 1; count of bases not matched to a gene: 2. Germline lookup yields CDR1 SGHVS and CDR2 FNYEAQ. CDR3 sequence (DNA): TGTGCCAGCAGCTTAGTGACAGGGGGGAGCAATCAGCCCCAGCATTTT. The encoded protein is CASSLVTGGSNQPQHF.

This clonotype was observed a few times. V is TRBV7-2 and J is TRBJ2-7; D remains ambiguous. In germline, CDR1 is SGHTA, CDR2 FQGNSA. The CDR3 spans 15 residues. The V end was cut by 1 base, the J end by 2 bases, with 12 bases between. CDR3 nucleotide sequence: TGTGCCAGCAGCTTAGATTTAACAGAGACCTACGAGCAGTACGTC. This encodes CASSLDLTETYEQYV.

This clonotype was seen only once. CDR3 protein: CASSSPGHGMNEQYF. CDR3 in DNA: TGTGCCAGCAGTTCACCGGGACATGGGATGAACGAGCAGTACTTC. The J gene is TRBJ2-7, the V gene TRBV6-5; tentatively, D is TRBD1 (6 bases). Trimming removed 4 bases at V and 5 bases at J, with 18 bases between. This CDR3 is 15 amino acids long. Germline V gene lookup returns CDR1 MNHEY and CDR2 SVGAGI.

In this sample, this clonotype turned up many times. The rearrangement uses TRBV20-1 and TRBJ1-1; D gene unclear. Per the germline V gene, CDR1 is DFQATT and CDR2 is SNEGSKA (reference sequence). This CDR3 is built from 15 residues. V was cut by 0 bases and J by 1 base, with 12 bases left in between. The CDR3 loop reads CSARDLKLANTEAFF. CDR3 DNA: TGCAGTGCTAGAGATCTTAAGCTAGCGAACACTGAAGCTTTCTTT.

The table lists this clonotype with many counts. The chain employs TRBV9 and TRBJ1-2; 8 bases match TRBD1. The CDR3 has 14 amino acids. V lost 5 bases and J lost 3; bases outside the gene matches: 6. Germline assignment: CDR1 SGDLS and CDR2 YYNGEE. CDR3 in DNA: TGTGCCAGCAGTGCAGGGGGCGCAGACTATGGCTACACCTTC. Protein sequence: CASSAGGADYGYTF.

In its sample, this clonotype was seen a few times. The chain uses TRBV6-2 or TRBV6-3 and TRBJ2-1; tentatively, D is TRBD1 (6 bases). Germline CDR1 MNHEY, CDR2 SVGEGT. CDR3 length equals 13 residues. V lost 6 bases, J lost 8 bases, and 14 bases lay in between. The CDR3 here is CASRPDRRDEQFF. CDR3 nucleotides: TGTGCCAGCAGACCGGACAGACGGGATGAGCAGTTCTTC.

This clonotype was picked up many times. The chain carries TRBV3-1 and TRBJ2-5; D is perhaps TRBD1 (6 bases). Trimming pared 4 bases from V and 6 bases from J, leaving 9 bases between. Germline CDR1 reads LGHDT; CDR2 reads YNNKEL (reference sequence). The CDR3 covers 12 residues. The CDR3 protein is CASSLTGKTQYF. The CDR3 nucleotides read TGTGCCAGCAGCCTCACAGGGAAGACCCAGTACTTC.

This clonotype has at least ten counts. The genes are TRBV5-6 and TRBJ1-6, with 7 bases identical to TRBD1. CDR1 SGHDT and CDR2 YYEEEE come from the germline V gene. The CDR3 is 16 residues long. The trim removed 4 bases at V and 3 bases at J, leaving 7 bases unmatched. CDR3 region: CASSRGQLDYNSPLHF. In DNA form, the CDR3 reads TGTGCCAGCAGCCGGGGACAGCTCGACTATAATTCACCCCTCCACTTT.